A selection of T cell receptor beta chains follows, all from one sample in a study of T cell responses to AZD1222 COVID-19 vaccine. Generated by immunoSEQ multiplex PCR, the TCRdb table keeps only in-frame clones and is missing some. The table has 80,000 or so clones, 60% to 85% seen once. The sequences come from peripheral blood, collected 28 days after the second dose of the MenACWY control vaccine. These receptors originate from an adult who received the MenACWY meningococcal vaccine as a control. The CDR3 runs from the conserved cysteine through the conserved F or W. D genes are given only for firm matches. Clone size, where shown, is once, few, many, or a class for clones that have expanded.

>TRBJ2-3|TRBV20-1|once|12|-
CSASGTPDTQYF
TGCAGTGCTAGTGGGACACCAGATACGCAGTATTTT
>TRBJ1-5|TRBV21-1|-|19|-
CASSKAQGAGLTNNQPQHF
TGTGCCAGCAGCAAAGCGCAGGGGGCGGGATTGACTAATAATCAGCCCCAGCATTTT
>TRBJ1-3|TRBV11-2|-|14|-
CASSSLGSGNTIYF
TGTGCCAGCAGCTCGTTGGGCTCTGGAAACACCATATATTTT
>TRBJ2-5|TRBV11-2|-|13|-
CASSLGPQETQYF
TGTGCCAGCAGCTTGGGACCGCAAGAGACCCAGTACTTC
>TRBJ2-1|TRBV3-1/TRBV3-2|-|14|-
CASSRRQGGPEQFF
TGTGCCAGCAGCCGACGACAGGGAGGGCCCGAGCAGTTCTTC
>TRBJ2-1|TRBV9|-|13|-
CASSGPSYNEQFF
TGTGCCAGCAGCGGTCCGTCCTACAATGAGCAGTTCTTC
>TRBJ2-3|TRBV6-5|once|15|TRBD2
CASAVLAGGVDTQYF
TGTGCCAGCGCTGTGCTAGCGGGAGGTGTGGATACGCAGTATTTT
>TRBJ2-2|TRBV6-5|-|15|TRBD1
CASSTTGEGTGELFF
TGTGCCAGCAGCACAACAGGGGAAGGCACCGGGGAGCTGTTTTTT
>TRBJ2-1|TRBV4-1|-|16|-
CASSQGSAGLYNEQFF
TGCGCCAGCAGCCAAGGGTCCGCGGGGCTCTACAATGAGCAGTTCTTC
>TRBJ2-2|TRBV9|-|14|-
CASSVSSDTGELFF
TGTGCCAGCAGCGTATCCTCAGACACCGGGGAGCTGTTTTTT
>TRBJ2-1|TRBV10-3|-|14|-
CAISRGPIDNEQFF
TGTGCCATCAGCAGGGGACCCATTGACAATGAGCAGTTCTTC
>TRBJ1-1|TRBV15|-|12|-
CATSRAQGLAFF
TGTGCCACCAGCAGAGCACAGGGCCTAGCTTTCTTT
>TRBJ1-1|TRBV5-1|-|15|-
CASSLEGTLNTEAFF
TGCGCCAGCAGCTTGGAGGGGACACTGAACACTGAAGCTTTCTTT
>TRBJ2-7|TRBV7-9|-|14|TRBD2
CASSLAGYSYEQYF
TGTGCCAGCAGCCTAGCGGGGTACTCCTACGAGCAGTACTTC
>TRBJ1-4|TRBV5-1|-|15|-
CASSLGTGTNEKLFF
TGCGCCAGCAGCTTGGGGACGGGAACTAATGAAAAACTGTTTTTT
>TRBJ1-2|TRBV20-1|-|11|-
CRVRGVYGYTF
TGCCGAGTCCGAGGGGTATATGGCTACACCTTC
>TRBJ2-7|TRBV19|-|14|TRBD2
CANELAGGSYEQYF
TGTGCCAACGAACTAGCGGGAGGCAGCTACGAGCAGTACTTC
>TRBJ1-1|TRBV7-9|-|16|-
CASSPLITGAGTEAFF
TGTGCCAGCAGCCCCCTGATTACTGGGGCAGGGACTGAAGCTTTCTTT
>TRBJ1-1|TRBV30|-|14|-
CAWSPGTPNTEAFF
TGTGCCTGGAGTCCCGGGACACCGAACACTGAAGCTTTCTTT
>TRBJ2-7|TRBV5-1|medium-sized|13|TRBD1
CASSSGTGVEQYF
TGCGCCAGCAGTTCCGGGACAGGGGTCGAGCAGTACTTC
>TRBJ2-7|TRBV6-6|-|13|TRBD1
CASSYGTEYEQYF
TGTGCCAGCAGTTACGGGACAGAATACGAGCAGTACTTC
>TRBJ1-1|TRBV4-2|-|14|-
CASSHASREPEAFF
TGTGCCAGCAGCCATGCCTCGAGGGAGCCTGAAGCTTTCTTT
>TRBJ2-1|TRBV11-2|-|12|-
CASKAGTIEQFF
TGTGCCAGCAAGGCAGGGACAATTGAGCAGTTCTTC
>TRBJ1-5|TRBV19|-|14|-
CASTKTGRGQPQHF
TGTGCCAGCACCAAAACAGGGAGGGGCCAGCCCCAGCATTTT
>TRBJ2-1|TRBV7-6|few|14|-
CASSLAPGRDEQFF
TGTGCCAGCAGCTTAGCCCCGGGACGGGATGAGCAGTTCTTC
>TRBJ2-6|TRBV4-2|-|18|-
CASSVLAKGYSRANVLTF
TGTGCCAGCAGCGTGTTAGCCAAAGGTTACAGTCGGGCCAACGTCCTGACTTTC
>TRBJ1-4|TRBV4-2|-|16|-
CASSQYSGTTNEKLFF
TGTGCCAGCAGCCAATATTCGGGGACAACTAATGAAAAACTGTTTTTT
>TRBJ2-7|TRBV3-1/TRBV3-2|-|17|-
CASSQDRTTGSSYEQYF
TGTGCCAGCAGCCAAGATCGGACAACTGGGAGCTCCTACGAGCAGTACTTC
>TRBJ1-2|TRBV6-5|-|14|-
CASRQGHGNYGYTF
TGTGCCAGCAGACAGGGACACGGGAACTATGGCTACACCTTC
>TRBJ2-2|TRBV18|-|17|TRBD1
CASSPRGPGANTGELFF
TGTGCCAGCTCACCTAGGGGGCCCGGGGCGAACACCGGGGAGCTGTTTTTT
>TRBJ2-1|TRBV5-8|few|15|TRBD2
CASSLVSGGLHEQFF
TGTGCCAGCAGCTTGGTGTCGGGAGGACTCCATGAGCAGTTCTTC
>TRBJ1-3|TRBV19|-|17|-
CASSTGPLSISGNTIYF
TGTGCCAGTAGTACTGGACCCTTGAGCATCTCTGGAAACACCATATATTTT
>TRBJ2-1|TRBV28|-|14|TRBD2
CASSLRLAGGEQFF
TGTGCCAGCAGTTTGAGGCTAGCGGGGGGTGAGCAGTTCTTC
>TRBJ1-2|TRBV11-1|-|13|TRBD1
CASSGQELYARTF
TGTGCCAGCAGCGGACAGGAGCTGTATGCTAGGACCTTC
>TRBJ1-2|TRBV24-1|-|12|-
CATKGLLGGYTF
TGTGCCACCAAGGGGCTGCTGGGGGGCTACACCTTC
>TRBJ1-5|TRBV28|-|14|-
CASSSQQVGQPQHF
TGTGCCAGCAGTTCCCAACAGGTTGGTCAGCCCCAGCATTTT
>TRBJ1-4|TRBV2|once|14|-
CASSERGALEKLFF
TGTGCCAGCAGTGAGAGGGGGGCATTGGAAAAACTGTTTTTT
>TRBJ2-3|TRBV7-9|-|13|-
CASSRAGEDTQYF
TGTGCCAGCAGCCGCGCCGGGGAAGATACGCAGTATTTT
>TRBJ2-5|TRBV6-2/TRBV6-3|few|15|-
CASSFPPAGQETQYF
TGTGCCAGCAGTTTCCCCCCCGCGGGGCAGGAGACCCAGTACTTC
>TRBJ2-5|TRBV19|-|14|-
CASSIPGYQETQYF
TGTGCCAGTAGTATTCCGGGATACCAAGAGACCCAGTACTTC
>TRBJ1-2|TRBV5-4|-|13|-
CASSGDRLYGYTF
TGTGCCAGCAGCGGCGACAGGCTCTATGGCTACACCTTC
>TRBJ2-7|TRBV7-2|-|16|TRBD2
CASSLDRTSGRNEQYF
TGTGCCAGCAGCTTAGACAGGACTAGCGGACGGAACGAGCAGTACTTC
>TRBJ2-3|TRBV2|once|14|TRBD2
CASSESLAGSTQYF
TGTGCCAGCAGTGAATCTCTAGCGGGAAGTACGCAGTATTTT
>TRBJ2-6|TRBV7-8|-|16|TRBD1
CASSSGQYSGANVLTF
TGTGCCAGCAGCTCGGGACAGTACTCTGGGGCCAACGTCCTGACTTTC
>TRBJ2-6|TRBV19|-|18|TRBD2
CASSIRGGVISGANVLTF
TGTGCCAGTAGTATACGGGGGGGTGTCATCTCTGGGGCCAACGTCCTGACTTTC
>TRBJ2-1|TRBV29-1|-|16|TRBD2
CSVEDRTSGAYNEQFF
TGCAGCGTTGAAGATAGGACTAGCGGAGCCTACAATGAGCAGTTCTTC
>TRBJ2-7|TRBV5-1|-|14|-
CASSYAKGESEQYF
TGCGCCAGCAGCTATGCTAAAGGGGAATCCGAGCAGTACTTC
>TRBJ2-3|TRBV5-1|-|15|-
CASSLEASASDTQYF
TGCGCCAGCAGCTTGGAAGCATCGGCGTCGGATACGCAGTATTTT
>TRBJ2-5|TRBV2|-|16|TRBD2
CASSEKLAGGKETQYF
TGTGCCAGCAGTGAAAAATTAGCGGGGGGTAAGGAGACCCAGTACTTC
>TRBJ1-1|TRBV6-2/TRBV6-3|-|14|-
CASSYPGENTEAFF
TGTGCCAGCAGTTACCCCGGTGAGAACACTGAAGCTTTCTTT